This is a list of T cell receptor beta chains from one sample in a study of T-cell memory formation after mild COVID-19. TCRdb re-derived calls from the 5' RACE reads in MiXCR, one entry per CDR3 protein. The table lists 300,000 or so distinct CDR3 sequences, about a sixth of them singletons. Sample: PBMCs or a T cell subset sorted from them (not recorded which). These receptors were collected from a man younger than 35 who had mild COVID-19 (a few samples of this study predate the infection). Cell type and time point are not known. Each CDR3 is given with its conserved first and last residue. The D gene is left open where the match is weak. Clone sizes are given selectively: once, few, many, or a class where the clone is expanded.

cdr3_aa	cdr3_nt	v_call	d_call	clone_size	j_call
CASSQDRPAGGLLSSYNEQFF	TGCGCCAGCAGCCAAGATCGCCCAGCGGGGGGCTTACTTAGCTCCTACAATGAGCAGTTCTTC	TRBV4-3	TRBD2	NA	TRBJ2-1
CSGAGVDTQYF	TGCAGCGGGGCGGGCGTTGATACGCAGTATTTT	TRBV29-1	NA	few	TRBJ2-3
CASSAHRGPGYTF	TGTGCCAGCAGCGCCCACAGGGGGCCTGGCTACACCTTC	TRBV9	TRBD1	NA	TRBJ1-2
CATSDYYGYTF	TGTGCCACCAGTGATTATTACGGCTACACCTTC	TRBV24-1	NA	few	TRBJ1-2
CASRLAGGLGEQFF	TGTGCCAGCAGGCTAGCGGGGGGGCTCGGTGAGCAGTTCTTC	TRBV12-3/TRBV12-4	TRBD2	few	TRBJ2-1
CASRPGLMFEQFF	TGTGCCAGCAGGCCGGGACTAATGTTTGAGCAGTTCTTC	TRBV6-6	TRBD2	NA	TRBJ2-1
CAISESKVSDRAYSPPLHF	TGTGCCATCAGTGAGTCGAAAGTCTCGGACAGGGCTTATTCTCCACCCCTCCACTTT	TRBV10-3	TRBD1	NA	TRBJ1-6
CASSLAGMRTGELFF	TGTGCCAGCAGCTTAGCAGGCATGAGGACCGGGGAGCTGTTTTTT	TRBV7-8	NA	few	TRBJ2-2
CASRRTSGGRGGTDTQYF	TGTGCCAGCAGACGGACTAGCGGGGGGCGTGGGGGCACAGATACGCAGTATTTT	TRBV7-2	TRBD2	few	TRBJ2-3
CASSQVAGGLTDTQYF	TGCGCCAGCAGCCAGGTGGCAGGGGGCCTCACAGATACGCAGTATTTT	TRBV4-1	TRBD1	many	TRBJ2-3
CSARDVINIQYF	TGCAGTGCTAGAGATGTCATAAACATTCAGTACTTC	TRBV20-1	NA	few	TRBJ2-4
CASSKAGGPETQYF	TGCGCCAGCAGCAAAGCAGGGGGGCCGGAGACCCAGTACTTC	TRBV5-1	NA	NA	TRBJ2-5
CASSFTGGRSNQPQHF	TGTGCCAGCAGCTTCACAGGGGGAAGGAGCAATCAGCCCCAGCATTTT	TRBV7-2	TRBD1	few	TRBJ1-5
CASGPPGLTSYGYTF	TGTGCCAGCGGACCCCCGGGACTCACATCATATGGCTACACCTTC	TRBV6-5	NA	NA	TRBJ1-2
CASSLSRGFQETQYF	TGTGCCAGCAGTTTATCGAGGGGGTTCCAAGAGACCCAGTACTTC	TRBV28	NA	few	TRBJ2-5
CASSPRRLDTQYF	TGTGCCAGCAGTCCCCGACGATTGGATACGCAGTATTTT	TRBV27	NA	NA	TRBJ2-3
CASSPPGLQETQYF	TGTGCCAGCAGTCCCCCGGGGTTACAAGAGACCCAGTACTTC	TRBV12-3/TRBV12-4	NA	many	TRBJ2-5
CASSQVKGMAYNEQFF	TGTGCCAGCAGCCAAGTGAAAGGGATGGCCTACAATGAGCAGTTCTTC	TRBV4-2	NA	few	TRBJ2-1